The clone carrying this TCR beta chain has at least ten counts. Quantitative 5'-RACE with molecular barcodes generated TCR beta libraries. TCRdb reanalysed the 5' RACE reads using MiXCR and keeps one entry per CDR3 protein. The data hold about 130,000 distinct CDR3 sequences, with more than 6.5% observed a single time. Trimming took off 0 bases at V and 4 bases at J, with 9 bases between the two ends. The CDR3 is 14 residues long. Per the germline V gene, CDR1 is SGDLS and CDR2 is YYNGEE. The data were taken from a study of CD8 T cells in ankylosing spondylitis. Source material: blood, either unsorted or a sorted T cell fraction (not recorded which). The rearrangement links TRBV9 to TRBJ2-3, with D perhaps matching TRBD1 or TRBD2 (5 bases each). This receptor was obtained from a male donor with ankylosing spondylitis or in good health (not recorded which). The CDR3 is CASSVGGAADTQYF. In DNA form, the CDR3 reads TGTGCCAGCAGCGTAGGAGGGGCGGCAGATACGCAGTATTTT.